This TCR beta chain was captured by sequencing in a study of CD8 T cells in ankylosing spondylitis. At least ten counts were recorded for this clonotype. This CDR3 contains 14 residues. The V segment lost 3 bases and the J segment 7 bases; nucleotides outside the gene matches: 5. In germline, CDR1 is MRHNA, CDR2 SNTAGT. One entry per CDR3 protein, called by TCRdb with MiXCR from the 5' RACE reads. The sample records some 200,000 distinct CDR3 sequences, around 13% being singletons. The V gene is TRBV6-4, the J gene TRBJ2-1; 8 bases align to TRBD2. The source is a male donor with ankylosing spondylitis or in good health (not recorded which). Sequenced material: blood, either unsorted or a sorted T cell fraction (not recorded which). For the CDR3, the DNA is TGTGCCAGCAGTGAGGGAGTAGCGGGGAATGAGCAGTTCTTC. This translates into CASSEGVAGNEQFF.